The entry below describes one T cell receptor beta chain. The specificity of this receptor is unknown. Qualities for individual bases were not recorded, and no much larger clone is one base off. The immunoSEQ Assay, a bias-controlled multiplex PCR, was used to amplify TCRbeta CDR3 regions from genomic DNA. The authors' pipeline ran thus. The number of nucleated cells in each sample was estimated from the amplification of reference gene primers within the assay. Sequence reads were collapsed and filtered to measure the absolute abundance of every unique TCRbeta CDR3 rearrangement. For each sample, productive Simpson clonality was calculated as the square root of Simpson's diversity index over productive rearrangements. TCRdb took over this immuneACCESS table, retaining in-frame rearrangements with V and J assigned. Such tables are incomplete; in checked studies, under half of the missing clones stem from an unresolved V gene, and the remainder is unexplained. V and J calls and clone size follow that table, whereas D and trimming were derived from the DNA. This sample lists fewer than 200,000 clones; 82% were detected once. The ten biggest clones cover roughly 7.1% of the sample.

This entry comes from a study of blood T cell repertoires in COVID-19 (dated by TCRdb to the early 2020s). Turning to the overall study: The collaborator samples originated in the United States, Italy and Spain and spanned the acute and convalescent phases of COVID-19. The material from the prospective study consisted of cDNA or gDNA derived from T cells, B-cell-depleted T cells, or PBMCs. The dataset comprised deeply sampled blood TCRbeta repertoires from subjects exposed to, actively infected with, or recovered from COVID-19. The repertoires were released in a freely available public database meant as a resource for research on the immune response to SARS-CoV-2. Samples were obtained from the ongoing ImmuneRACE study (first 160 participants) and from 1,254 subjects provided by 6 global collaborators. Sample metadata almost always included a de-identified subject ID, COVID-19 status, age in years and sex. Where available, HLA class I and class II types were taken from metadata supplied by the sample provider and were not determined by assay-based typing.

At one collaborating source in Seattle, patients were enrolled during active infection and were followed longitudinally through the course of disease. Each collaborating institution followed its own protocols to collect whole blood in K2EDTA tubes. For TCRbeta analysis, collaborators shipped samples as frozen whole blood, isolated PBMCs, or DNA extracted from either of those sample types. Study-wide conclusions, independent of this receptor: How much clinical and demographic metadata was included differed by source and by participant, and the metadata was provided uncurated.

The CDR3 spans 17 residues, from the cysteine through the phenylalanine. Only CDR3 DNA remains: 51 bases, in frame from the first base. V is reduced by 1 base and J by 5 bases, leaving a spacing of 20 bases between them. Per the germline V gene (reference sequence), SEHNR is the CDR1 and FQNEAQ is the CDR2. The chain couples TRBV7-9 to TRBJ2-5; perhaps TRBD1 is the D gene, with 6 bases matching. Source material: peripheral blood. This receptor was obtained from a woman between 55 and 75 years old with COVID-19, enrolled during active disease. The DNA sequence is as follows: TGTGCCAGCAGCTTAGGGACCAGGGGAGCGGCCACGGAGACCCAGTACTTC. It translates as CASSLGTRGAATETQYF. When the CDR3 is completed using the reference TRBV7-9 and TRBJ2-5 genes on either side, the full variable domain is DTGVSQNPRHKITKRGQNVTFRCDPISEHNRLYWYRQTLGQGPEFLTYFQNEAQLEKSRLLSDRFSAERPKGSFSTLEIQRTEQGDSAMYLCASSLGTRGAATETQYFGPGTRLLVL.